This T cell receptor beta chain was obtained from a study of blood T cell repertoires in COVID-19. Study as a whole: PBMCs, B-cell-depleted T cells, or T cells provided the cDNA or gDNA that made up the material.

Assay: immunoSEQ multiplex PCR; the TCRdb copy retains only in-frame clones and omits some. Of about 200,000 clones in the sample, more than 75% are singletons; the top ten hold 3%. This clone has more than one count but fewer than ten. The source material was peripheral blood. The sequence derives from a man aged 60 to 69 with acute or convalescent COVID-19.

Written as DNA, the CDR3 is TGTGCCAGCTCACCACTCGGACAGGGGGATCACGAGCAGTACTTC. Translation: CASSPLGQGDHEQYF. The genes are TRBV18 and TRBJ2-7, with 10 bases that match TRBD1. This CDR3 region has 15 residues. The J segment lost 5 bases and the V segment lost 1 base, leaving 5 bases of the junction unmatched. Germline loops: CDR1 KGHSH, CDR2 LQKENI.